The present entry profiles one TCR beta chain with its context. The data were taken from a study of long-term antiretroviral therapy in people with HIV. With survey level as its setting, the immunoSEQ assay was v3.0. TCRdb's copy holds only in-frame clones and misses some; the assay was immunoSEQ multiplex PCR. The sample contains about 27,000 clones, 60% to 80% of which appear only once. Germline CDR1 and CDR2: GTSNPN and SVGIG (reference sequence). The CDR3 is 13 residues long. Trimming took off 5 bases at V and 16 bases at J, with 21 bases between the two ends. Material: unsorted PBMCs, obtained 2.1 years after starting antiretroviral therapy. The source of this sequence is a man younger than 45 with HIV. The rearrangement links TRBV30 to TRBJ1-6, with D possibly being TRBD1 (6 bases). CDR3 sequence (DNA): TGTGCCTGGGTCGGCGTTCATGGACAGCCTCTCCACTTT. Protein sequence: CAWVGVHGQPLHF.